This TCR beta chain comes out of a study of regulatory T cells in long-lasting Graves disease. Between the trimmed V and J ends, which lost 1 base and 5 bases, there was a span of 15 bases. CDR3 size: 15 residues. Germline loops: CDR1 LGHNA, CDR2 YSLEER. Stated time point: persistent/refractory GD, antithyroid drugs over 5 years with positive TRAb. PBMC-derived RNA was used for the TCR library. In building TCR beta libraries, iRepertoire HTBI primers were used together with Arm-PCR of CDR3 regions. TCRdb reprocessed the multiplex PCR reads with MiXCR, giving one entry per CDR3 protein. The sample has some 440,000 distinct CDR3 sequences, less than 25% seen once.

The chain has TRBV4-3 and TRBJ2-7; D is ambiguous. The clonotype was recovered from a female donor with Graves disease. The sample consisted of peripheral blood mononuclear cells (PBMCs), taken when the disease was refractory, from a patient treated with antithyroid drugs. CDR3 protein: CASSQGSPPGDEQYF. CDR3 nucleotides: TGCGCCAGCAGCCAAGGCTCTCCTCCCGGAGACGAGCAGTACTTC.